Listed here is a single T cell receptor (beta chain). As to time point: pretreatment peripheral blood. Clones were sequenced by immunoSEQ multiplex PCR, and TCRdb holds only the in-frame ones, with some missing. The table records about 43,000 clones, 75% to 85% of them present only once. The CDR3 has 13 amino acids. Trimming pared 4 bases from V and 1 base from J, leaving 9 bases between. Per the germline V gene, CDR1 is SGHDT and CDR2 is YYEEEE. The data stem from a study of PD-L1 blockade in urothelial cancer. The J gene is TRBJ2-7, the V gene TRBV5-6, with TRBD1 as a possible D gene (6 bases). Sample: PBMCs, taken around atezolizumab (anti-PD-L1) treatment. This clonotype was obtained from a man aged 60 to 69 with urothelial cancer. The CDR3 coding sequence is TGTGCCAGCAGCGTGGACAGATCCTACGAGCAGTACTTC. Translated: CASSVDRSYEQYF.